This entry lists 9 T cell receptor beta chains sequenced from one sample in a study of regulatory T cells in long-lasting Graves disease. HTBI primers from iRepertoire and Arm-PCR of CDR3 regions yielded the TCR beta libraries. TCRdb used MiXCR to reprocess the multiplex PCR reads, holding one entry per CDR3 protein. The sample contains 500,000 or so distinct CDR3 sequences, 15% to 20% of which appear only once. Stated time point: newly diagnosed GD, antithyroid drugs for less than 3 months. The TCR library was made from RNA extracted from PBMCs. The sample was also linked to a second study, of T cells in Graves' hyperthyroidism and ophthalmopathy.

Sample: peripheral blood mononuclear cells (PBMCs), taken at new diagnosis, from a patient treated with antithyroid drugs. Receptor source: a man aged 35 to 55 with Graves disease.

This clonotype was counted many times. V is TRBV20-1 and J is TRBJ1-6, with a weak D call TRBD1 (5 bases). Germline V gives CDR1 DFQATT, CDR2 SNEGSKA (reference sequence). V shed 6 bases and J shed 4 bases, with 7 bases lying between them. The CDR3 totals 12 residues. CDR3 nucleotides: TGCAGTGCCGACAGATATAATTCACCCCTCCACTTT. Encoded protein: CSADRYNSPLHF.

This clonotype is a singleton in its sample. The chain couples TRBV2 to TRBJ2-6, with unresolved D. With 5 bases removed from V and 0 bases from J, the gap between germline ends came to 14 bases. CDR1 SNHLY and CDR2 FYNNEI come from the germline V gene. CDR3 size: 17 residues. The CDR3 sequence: CASSRSRVSSGANVLTF. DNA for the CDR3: TGTGCCAGCAGTAGATCTAGGGTTAGCTCTGGGGCCAACGTCCTGACTTTC.

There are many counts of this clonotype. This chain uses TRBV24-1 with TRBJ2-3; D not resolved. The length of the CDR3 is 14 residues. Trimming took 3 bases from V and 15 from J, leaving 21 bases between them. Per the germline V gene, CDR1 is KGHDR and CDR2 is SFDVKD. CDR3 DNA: TGTGCCACCAGTGATGCTAAAGTGGGCAGCCACCTCTATTTT. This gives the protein CATSDAKVGSHLYF.

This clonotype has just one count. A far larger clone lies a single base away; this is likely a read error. The CDR3 spells CASSSGTRGGTQYF. The CDR3 DNA sequence: TGTGCCAGCAGTTCCGGGACTAGGGGGGGGACCCAGTACTTC. The rearrangement uses TRBV2 and TRBJ2-1; 8 bases are a match to TRBD2. The end of the DNA fits TRBJ2-5 better, so the J call may be wrong. The germline V gene encodes CDR1 SNHLY and CDR2 FYNNEI. This CDR3 comprises 14 residues.

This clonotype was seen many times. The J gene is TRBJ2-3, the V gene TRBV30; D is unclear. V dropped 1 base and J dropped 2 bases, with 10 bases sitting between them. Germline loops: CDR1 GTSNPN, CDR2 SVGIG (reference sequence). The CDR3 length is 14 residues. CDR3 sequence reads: CAWSGTTITDTQYF. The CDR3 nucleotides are TGTGCCTGGAGTGGGACGACAATCACAGATACGCAGTATTTT.

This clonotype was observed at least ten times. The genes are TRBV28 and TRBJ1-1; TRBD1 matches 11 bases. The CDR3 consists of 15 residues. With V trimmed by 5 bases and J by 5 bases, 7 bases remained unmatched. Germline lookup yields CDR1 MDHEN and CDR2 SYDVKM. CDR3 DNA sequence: TGTGCCAGCAGTAGAGGGACAGGGGGGTGGACTGAAGCTTTCTTT. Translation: CASSRGTGGWTEAFF.

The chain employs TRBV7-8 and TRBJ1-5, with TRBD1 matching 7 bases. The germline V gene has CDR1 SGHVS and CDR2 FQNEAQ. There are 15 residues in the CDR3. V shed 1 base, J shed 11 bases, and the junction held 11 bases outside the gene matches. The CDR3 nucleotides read TGTGCCAGCAGCTTAGGCCGGATCGGACAGGTGGCCCAGCATTTT. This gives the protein CASSLGRIGQVAQHF.

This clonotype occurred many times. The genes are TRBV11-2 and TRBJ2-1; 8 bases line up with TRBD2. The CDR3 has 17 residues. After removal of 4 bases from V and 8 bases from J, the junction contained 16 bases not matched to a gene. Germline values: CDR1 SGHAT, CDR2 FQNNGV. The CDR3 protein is CASSSEAREALRDEQFF. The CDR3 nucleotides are TGTGCCAGCAGCTCCGAGGCGCGGGAGGCCCTTCGGGATGAGCAGTTCTTC.

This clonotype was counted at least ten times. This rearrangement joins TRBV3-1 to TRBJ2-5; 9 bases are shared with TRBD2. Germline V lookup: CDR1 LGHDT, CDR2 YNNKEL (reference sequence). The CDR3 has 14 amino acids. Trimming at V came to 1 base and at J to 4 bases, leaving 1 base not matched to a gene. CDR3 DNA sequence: TGTGCCAGCAGCCAAGCGCGGGGGGGAGAGACCCAGTACTTC. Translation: CASSQARGGETQYF.